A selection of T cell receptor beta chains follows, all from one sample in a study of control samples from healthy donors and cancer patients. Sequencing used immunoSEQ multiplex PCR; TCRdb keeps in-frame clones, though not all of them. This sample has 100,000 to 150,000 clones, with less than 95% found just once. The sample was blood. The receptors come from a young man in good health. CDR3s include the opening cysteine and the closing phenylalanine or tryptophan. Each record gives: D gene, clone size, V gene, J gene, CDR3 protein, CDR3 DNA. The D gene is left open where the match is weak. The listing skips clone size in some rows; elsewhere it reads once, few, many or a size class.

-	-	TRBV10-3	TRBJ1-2	CAISDGVNYGYTF	TGTGCCATCAGTGATGGGGTTAACTATGGCTACACCTTC
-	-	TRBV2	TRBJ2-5	CASLGTAQETQYF	TGTGCCAGCCTCGGGACGGCCCAAGAGACCCAATACTTC
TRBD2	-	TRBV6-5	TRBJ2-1	CASTPGLASYNEQFF	TGTGCCAGCACCCCGGGACTAGCCTCCTACAATGAGCAGTTCTTC
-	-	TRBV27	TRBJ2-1	CASSKGRVVNEQFF	TGTGCCAGCAGTAAGGGGCGCGTAGTTAATGAGCAGTTCTTC
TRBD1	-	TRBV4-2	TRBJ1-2	CASSQALDRGLGYTF	TGTGCCAGCAGCCAAGCCTTGGACAGGGGGCTTGGCTACACCTTC
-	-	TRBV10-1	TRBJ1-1	CASSVRDDTEAFF	TGCGCCAGCAGTGTAAGGGATGACACTGAAGCTTTCTTT
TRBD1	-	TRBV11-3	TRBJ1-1	CASSLAGTAEAFF	TGTGCCAGCAGCTTAGCGGGGACAGCTGAAGCTTTCTTT
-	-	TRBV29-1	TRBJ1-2	CSVERQGKGYTF	TGCAGCGTTGAAAGGCAGGGAAAAGGCTACACCTTC
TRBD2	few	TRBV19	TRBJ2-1	CASRLYMASGGRSYNEQFF	TGTGCCAGTAGACTATATATGGCTAGCGGGGGACGCTCCTACAATGAGCAGTTCTTC
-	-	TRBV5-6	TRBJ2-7	CASSALGGEGHEQYF	TGTGCCAGCAGCGCCCTAGGCGGTGAGGGCCACGAGCAGTACTTC
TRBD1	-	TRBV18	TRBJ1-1	CASSLRGAGRTNTEAFF	TGTGCCAGCTCACTCAGGGGGGCTGGTAGGACGAACACTGAAGCTTTCTTT
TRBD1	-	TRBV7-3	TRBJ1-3	CASSLQGADGNTVYF	TGTGCCAGCAGCTTACAGGGGGCTGACGGAAACACCGTATATTTT
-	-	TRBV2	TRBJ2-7	CASSEDSSYEQYF	TGTGCCAGCAGTGAGGACAGTTCCTACGAGCAGTACTTC
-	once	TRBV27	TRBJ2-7	CASSYATGGYEQYF	TGTGCCAGCAGTTATGCAACCGGGGGTTACGAGCAGTACTTC
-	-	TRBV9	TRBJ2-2	CASSVGSDTGELFF	TGTGCCAGCAGCGTAGGTTCAGACACCGGGGAGCTGTTTTTT